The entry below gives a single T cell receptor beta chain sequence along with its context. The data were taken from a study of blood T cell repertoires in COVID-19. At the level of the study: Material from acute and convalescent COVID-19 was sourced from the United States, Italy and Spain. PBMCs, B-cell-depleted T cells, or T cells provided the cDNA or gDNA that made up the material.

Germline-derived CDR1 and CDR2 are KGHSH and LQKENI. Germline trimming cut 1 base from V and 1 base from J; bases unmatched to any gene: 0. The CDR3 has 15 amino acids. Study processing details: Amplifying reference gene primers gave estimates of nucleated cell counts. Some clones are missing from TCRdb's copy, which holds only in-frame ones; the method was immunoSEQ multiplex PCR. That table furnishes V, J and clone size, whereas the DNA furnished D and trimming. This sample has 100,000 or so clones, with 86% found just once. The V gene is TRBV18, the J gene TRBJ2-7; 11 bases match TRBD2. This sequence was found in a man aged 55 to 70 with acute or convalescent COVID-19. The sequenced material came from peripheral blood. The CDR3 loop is CASSPRTSGSYEQYF. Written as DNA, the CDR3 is TGTGCCAGCTCACCACGGACTAGCGGGTCCTACGAGCAGTACTTC.